This T cell receptor beta chain stems from a study of T-cell reconstitution after alpha-beta-depleted transplantation in children. The CDR3 sequence is 15 residues long. The germline gives CDR1 SQVTM, CDR2 ANQGSEA. V lost 7 bases, J lost 5 bases, and 21 bases lay in between. Preparation of the TCRbeta library involved a method that used unique molecular identifiers. TCRdb re-derived calls from the PCR reads in MiXCR, one entry per CDR3 protein. The sample shows approximately 290,000 distinct CDR3 sequences, roughly 10% of them seen only once. This clonotype was seen many times. This clonotype was sampled from a male patient aged 2-15 years who had a stem cell transplant for chronic granulomatous disease, so the T cells may come from the graft donor. Sequenced material: peripheral blood, taken 180 days after TCRalphabeta/CD19-depleted stem cell transplant. This chain uses TRBV29-1 with TRBJ2-1; D may correspond to TRBD1 or TRBD2 (6 bases each). The CDR3 reads CSAGGQGHYNNEQFF. The CDR3 DNA is TGCAGCGCCGGAGGGCAGGGACACTATAACAATGAGCAGTTCTTC.